The present TCR beta chain was sequenced within a study of regulatory dendritic cells for organ transplantation. CDR3 length equals 15 residues. CDR1 and CDR2 (germline): LGHNT, FRNRAP. V lost 5 bases and J 3 bases, leaving 16 bases between the germline ends. Regarding the study as a whole: Naive T cells showed high diversity, memory cells less, memory CD8+ least. Considerable individual heterogeneity was seen in alloreactive memory CD8+ T cells. Of resting T cell subsets, memory CD8+ had the most alloreactive clonotypes.

The method was immunoSEQ multiplex PCR; TCRdb's version includes in-frame clones alone and lacks a portion of them. The sample lists 25,000 to 35,000 clones, more than 65% occurring once. Comments on this clone: Its antigen remains unidentified.

Sequencing used naive CD8+ T cells from blood. Specified subset: CD45RA+ naive T cells. V gene TRBV12-5 combines with J gene TRBJ1-1; weak D call: TRBD1 (6 bases). The TCR comes from a human donor in good health. The CDR3 DNA reads as TGTGCTAGTGGTCTCGGGTGGGGGCAGGACACTGAAGCTTTCTTT. Its translation: CASGLGWGQDTEAFF.